The next 2 T cell receptor beta chains were all read from a single sample in a study of breast tumors, draining lymph nodes, adjacent tissues. The lymph nodes were axillary draining lymph nodes from breast cancer patients. Using its own MiXCR run on the multiplex PCR reads, TCRdb lists one record per CDR3 protein. The table records around 230,000 distinct CDR3 sequences, about 32% of them present only once. The sample comprised axillary lymph node tissue. Receptor source: a female donor with breast cancer. Some clones in this sample may be carry-over from other donors' samples.

Remarks on this clonotype: This sequence may be a read error, since a much larger clone differs from it by one base. CDR3 bases: TGTGCCCGGAGCCGGGATAGCAATCAGCCCCAGCATTTT. Translation gives CARSRDSNQPQHF. This chain uses TRBV30 with TRBJ1-5, with D uncertain. The CDR3 extends over 13 amino acids. Germline assignment: CDR1 GTSNPN and CDR2 SVGIG (reference sequence).

The rearrangement joins TRBV15 to TRBJ2-1, with 12 bases fitting TRBD2. The V gene's germline CDR1 is LNHNV and CDR2 YYDKDF (reference sequence). This CDR3 is built from 13 residues. CDR3 in amino acids: CAPSGRGYNEQFF. CDR3 coding DNA: TGTGCTCCTAGCGGGAGGGGGTACAATGAGCAGTTCTTC.